This T cell receptor beta chain was sequenced in a study of blood T cells in healthy people across ages. Germline V gene data show CDR1 as SEHNR and CDR2 as FQNEAQ (reference sequence). The CDR3 consists of 15 residues. V lost 0 bases to trimming and J lost 2 bases, with 9 bases between them. Using a J-beta primer mix together with a sample-barcoded 5' primer, a second PCR was run for roughly 6 to 12 cycles. TCRdb called the 5' RACE reads again in MiXCR, with one record for every CDR3 protein. The data hold approximately 790,000 distinct CDR3 sequences, with 62% observed a single time. The J gene is TRBJ2-3, the V gene TRBV7-9; D unclear. The origin of this receptor is a man younger than 45 in good health. The sequenced sample consisted of blood. This chain's CDR3 is CASSLARAVTDTQYF. In DNA, the CDR3 is TGTGCCAGCAGCTTAGCCCGGGCGGTCACAGATACGCAGTATTTT.